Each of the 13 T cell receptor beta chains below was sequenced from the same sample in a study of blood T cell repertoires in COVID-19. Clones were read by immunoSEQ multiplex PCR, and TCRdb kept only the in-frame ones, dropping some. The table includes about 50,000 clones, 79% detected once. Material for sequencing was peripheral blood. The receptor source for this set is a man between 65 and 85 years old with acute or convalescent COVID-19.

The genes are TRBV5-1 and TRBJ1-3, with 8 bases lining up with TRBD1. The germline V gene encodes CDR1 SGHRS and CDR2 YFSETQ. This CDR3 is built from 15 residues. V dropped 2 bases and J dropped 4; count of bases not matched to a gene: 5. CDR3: CASSLQGVGGNTIYF. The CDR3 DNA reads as TGCGCCAGCAGCTTACAGGGGGTCGGAGGAAACACCATATATTTT.

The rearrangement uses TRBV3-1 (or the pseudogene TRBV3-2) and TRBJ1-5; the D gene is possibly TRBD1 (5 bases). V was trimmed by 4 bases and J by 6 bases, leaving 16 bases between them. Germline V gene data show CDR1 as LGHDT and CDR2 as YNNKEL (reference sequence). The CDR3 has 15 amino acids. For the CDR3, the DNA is TGTGCCAGCAGCCCTTCGTCGGAGGGGAGTCAGCCCCAGCATTTT. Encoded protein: CASSPSSEGSQPQHF.

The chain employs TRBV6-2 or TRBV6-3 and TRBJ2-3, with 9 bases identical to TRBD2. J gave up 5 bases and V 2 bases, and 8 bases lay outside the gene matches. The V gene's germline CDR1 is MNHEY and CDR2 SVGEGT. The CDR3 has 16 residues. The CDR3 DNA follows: TGTGCCAGCAGTTACCTAGCGGGACGTGGGGGAGATACGCAGTATTTT. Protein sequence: CASSYLAGRGGDTQYF.

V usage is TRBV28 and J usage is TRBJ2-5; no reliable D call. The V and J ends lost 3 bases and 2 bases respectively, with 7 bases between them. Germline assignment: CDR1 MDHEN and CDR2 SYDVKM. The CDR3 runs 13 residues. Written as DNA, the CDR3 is TGTGCCAGCAGTTTTCGTAGACAAGAGACCCAGTACTTC. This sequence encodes CASSFRRQETQYF.

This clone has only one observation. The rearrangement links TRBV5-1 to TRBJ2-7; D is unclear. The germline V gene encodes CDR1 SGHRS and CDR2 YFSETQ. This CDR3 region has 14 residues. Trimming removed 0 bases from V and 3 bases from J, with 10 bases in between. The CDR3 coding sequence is TGCGCCAGCAGCTTGGTGGGCACCCACTACGAGCAGTACTTC. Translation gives CASSLVGTHYEQYF.

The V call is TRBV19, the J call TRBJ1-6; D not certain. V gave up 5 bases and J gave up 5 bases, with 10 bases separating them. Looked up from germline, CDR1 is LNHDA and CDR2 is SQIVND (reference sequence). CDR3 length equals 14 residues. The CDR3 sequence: CASSWAGDNSPLHF. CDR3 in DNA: TGTGCCAGTAGTTGGGCAGGTGATAATTCACCCCTCCACTTT.

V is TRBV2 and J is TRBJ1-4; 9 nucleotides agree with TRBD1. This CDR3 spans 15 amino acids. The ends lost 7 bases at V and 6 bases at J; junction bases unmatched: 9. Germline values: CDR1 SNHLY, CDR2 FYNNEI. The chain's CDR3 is CASTLQGALDEKLFF. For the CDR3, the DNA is TGTGCCAGCACCCTACAGGGGGCGCTGGATGAAAAACTGTTTTTT.

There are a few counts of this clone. The CDR3 spells CASSLVTAGDTQYF. The CDR3 coding sequence is TGCGCCAGCAGCTTGGTTACGGCGGGGGATACGCAGTATTTT. The rearrangement uses TRBV5-1 and TRBJ2-3, with D possibly matching TRBD2 (6 bases). Germline V gives CDR1 SGHRS, CDR2 YFSETQ. The CDR3 is made up of 14 amino acids. With 0 bases removed from V and 6 bases from J, the gap between germline ends came to 11 bases.

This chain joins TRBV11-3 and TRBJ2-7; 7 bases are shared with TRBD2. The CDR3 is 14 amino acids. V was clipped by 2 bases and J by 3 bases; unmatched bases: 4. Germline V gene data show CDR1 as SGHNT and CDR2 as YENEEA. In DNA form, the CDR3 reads TGTGCCAGCAGCTTATACGGGAGGAACTACGAGCAGTACTTC. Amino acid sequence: CASSLYGRNYEQYF.

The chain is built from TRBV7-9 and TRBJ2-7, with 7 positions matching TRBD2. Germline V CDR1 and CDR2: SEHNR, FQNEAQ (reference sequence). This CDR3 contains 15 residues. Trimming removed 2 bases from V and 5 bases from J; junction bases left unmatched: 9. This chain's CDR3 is CASSLSRLTSDEQYF. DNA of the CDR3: TGTGCCAGCAGCTTATCCCGCCTCACTAGCGACGAGCAGTACTTC.

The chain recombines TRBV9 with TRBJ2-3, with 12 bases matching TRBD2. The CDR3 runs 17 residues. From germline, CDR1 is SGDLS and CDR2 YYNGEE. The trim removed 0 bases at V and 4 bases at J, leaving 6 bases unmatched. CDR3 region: CASSVVGGTSGSDTQYF. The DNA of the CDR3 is TGTGCCAGCAGCGTAGTAGGGGGGACTAGCGGGTCAGATACGCAGTATTTT.

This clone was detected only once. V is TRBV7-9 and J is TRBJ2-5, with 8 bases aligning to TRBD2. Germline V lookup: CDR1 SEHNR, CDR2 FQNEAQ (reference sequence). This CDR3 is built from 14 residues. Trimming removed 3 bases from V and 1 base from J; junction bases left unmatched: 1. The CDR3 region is CASSFTSGQETQYF. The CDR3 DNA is TGTGCCAGCAGCTTCACTAGCGGCCAAGAGACCCAGTACTTC.

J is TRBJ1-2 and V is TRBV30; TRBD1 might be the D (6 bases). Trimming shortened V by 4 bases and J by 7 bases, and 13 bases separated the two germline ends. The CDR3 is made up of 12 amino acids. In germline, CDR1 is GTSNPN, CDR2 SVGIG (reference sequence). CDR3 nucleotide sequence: TGTGCCTGGACGTCAGGGGACCTTGGCTACACCTTC. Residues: CAWTSGDLGYTF.